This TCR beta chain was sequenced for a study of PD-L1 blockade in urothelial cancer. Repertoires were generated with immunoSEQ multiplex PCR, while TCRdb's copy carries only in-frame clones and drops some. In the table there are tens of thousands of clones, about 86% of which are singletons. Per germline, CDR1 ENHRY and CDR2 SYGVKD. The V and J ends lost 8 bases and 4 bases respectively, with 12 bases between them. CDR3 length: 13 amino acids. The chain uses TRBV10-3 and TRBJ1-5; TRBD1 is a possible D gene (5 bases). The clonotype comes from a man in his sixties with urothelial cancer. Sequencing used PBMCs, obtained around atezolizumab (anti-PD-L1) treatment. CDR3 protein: CAIRRGENQPQHF. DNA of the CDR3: TGTGCCATCCGTCGGGGGGAGAATCAGCCCCAGCATTTT.